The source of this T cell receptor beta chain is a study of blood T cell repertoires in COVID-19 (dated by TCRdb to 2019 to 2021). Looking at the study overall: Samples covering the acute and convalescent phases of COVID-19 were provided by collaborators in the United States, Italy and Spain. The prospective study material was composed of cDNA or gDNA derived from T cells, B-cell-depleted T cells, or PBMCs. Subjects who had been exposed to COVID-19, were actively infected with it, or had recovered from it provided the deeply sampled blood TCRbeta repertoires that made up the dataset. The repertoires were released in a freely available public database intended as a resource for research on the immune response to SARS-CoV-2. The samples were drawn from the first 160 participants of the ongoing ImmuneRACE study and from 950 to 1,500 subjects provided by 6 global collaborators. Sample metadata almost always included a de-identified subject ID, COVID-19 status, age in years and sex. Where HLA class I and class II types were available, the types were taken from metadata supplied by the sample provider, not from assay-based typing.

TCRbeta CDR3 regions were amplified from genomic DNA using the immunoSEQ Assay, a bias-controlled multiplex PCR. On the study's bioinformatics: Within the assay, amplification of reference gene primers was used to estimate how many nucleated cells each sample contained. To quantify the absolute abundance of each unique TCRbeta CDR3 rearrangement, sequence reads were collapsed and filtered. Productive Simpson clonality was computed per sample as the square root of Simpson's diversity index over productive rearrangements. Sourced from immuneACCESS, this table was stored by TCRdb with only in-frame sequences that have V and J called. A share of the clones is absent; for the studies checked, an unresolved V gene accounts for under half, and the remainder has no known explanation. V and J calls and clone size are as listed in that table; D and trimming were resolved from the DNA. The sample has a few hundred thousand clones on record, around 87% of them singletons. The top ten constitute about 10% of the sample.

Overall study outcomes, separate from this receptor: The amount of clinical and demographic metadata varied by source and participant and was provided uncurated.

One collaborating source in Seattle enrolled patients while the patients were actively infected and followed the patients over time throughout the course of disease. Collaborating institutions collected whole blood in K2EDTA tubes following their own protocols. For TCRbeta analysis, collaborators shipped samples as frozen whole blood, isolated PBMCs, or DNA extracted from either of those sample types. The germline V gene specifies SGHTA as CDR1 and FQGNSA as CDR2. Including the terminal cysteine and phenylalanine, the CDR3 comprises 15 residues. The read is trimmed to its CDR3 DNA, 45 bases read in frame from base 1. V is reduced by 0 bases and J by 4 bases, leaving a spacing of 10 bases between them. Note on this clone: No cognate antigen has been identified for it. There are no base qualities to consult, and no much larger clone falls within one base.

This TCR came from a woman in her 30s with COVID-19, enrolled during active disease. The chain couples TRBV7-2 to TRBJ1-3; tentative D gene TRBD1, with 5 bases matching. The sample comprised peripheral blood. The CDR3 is CASSLAGTRGNTIYF. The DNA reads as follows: TGTGCCAGCAGCTTAGCCGGGACTAGGGGAAACACCATATATTTT.